This T cell receptor (beta chain) is from a study of cytomegalovirus exposure and HLA in healthy donors. The study's findings and limits: Fewer N-insertions than the 666-donor mean were reportedly shown by an Asian-associated ancestry cluster in a later analysis. Most observed TCR sequences were rare, whereas some public TCRs were detected in many donors. Near-uniform donor sequencing depth was presumed by presence/absence analyses. Looking again later, the authors saw that most CMV-associated TCR beta chains seemed HLA-restricted.

The primer mix had 60 Vbeta and 13 Jbeta primers. TCRdb's copy holds only in-frame clones and misses some; the assay was immunoSEQ multiplex PCR. Among roughly 110,000 clones, about 70% were seen once, and the ten largest hold about 2%. Points on this clone: Antigen: not known.

V shed 4 bases and J 7 bases; nucleotides not matched to a gene: 6. The CDR3 sequence is 16 residues long. Germline CDR1 is SGDLS and CDR2 is YYNGEE. The clonotype comes from a human donor in good health. The sample was PBMCs. This rearrangement joins TRBV9 to TRBJ2-1; 15 nucleotides agree with TRBD2. CDR3 in DNA: TGTGCCAGCAGCCCTCCGGGGACTAGCGGGAGGAATGAGCAGTTCTTC. Translated: CASSPPGTSGRNEQFF.